This T cell receptor (beta chain) comes out of a study of Ad26.COV2.S vaccination and SARS-CoV-2 variants (dated by TCRdb to the early 2020s). Context from the whole study: Donors in the vaccine arm were drawn from COV1001, a multicentre, randomized, double-blind, placebo-controlled phase I-IIa trial testing Ad26.COV2.S in healthy adults. Ad26.COV2.S was administered intramuscularly at a dose of 5x10^10 or 1x10^11 viral particles, either as one shot or as two shots given 56 days apart. The specificity and breadth of SARS-CoV-2-reactive T cell receptors after Ad26.COV2.S vaccination were assessed by TCRbeta repertoire sequencing. A total of 32 samples were included in the TCR-sequenced set, comprising around 19 Ad26.COV2.S vaccine recipients, 5 placebo recipients and 8 SARS-CoV-2 convalescent individuals. Participants in the trial were split at random into five groups of five each, receiving low-dose or high-dose Ad26.COV2.S once or twice, or else placebo on both occasions. Investigators remained blinded to trial group allocation during experiments and outcome assessment.

Concerning this clone itself: No antigen is known for it. No base-level quality is on record; no much larger clone is a single base apart.

Points the paper makes about the study in general: The authors noted that the TCR breadth and depth analyses may have underestimated total T cell responses. After vaccination, spike-specific CD8+ and CD4+ T cell responses were reported to show substantial breadth. Compared with placebo recipients, Ad26.COV2.S recipients showed higher spike-specific TCR breadth (P = 0.0014). The study was not powered to compare responses between vaccine doses or regimens. Vaccine and placebo recipients had similar non-spike TCR breadth, a finding consistent with the vaccine containing only spike.

Read against the paper, the sample's treatment or condition label means: roughly 20 received Ad26.COV2.S at low or high dose, single or two shots; about 5 received placebo; per-sample allocation not given. Repertoires of vaccine and placebo recipients were sequenced from samples collected on day 63 after the first injection. Cohort 1b enrolled about two dozen adults aged 18-55 years at a single site in Boston, USA, between 29 July and 7 August 2020. As a vaccine, Ad26.COV2.S was a replication-incompetent adenovirus type 26 vector that expressed a prefusion-stabilized SARS-CoV-2 spike protein derived from the original Wuhan strain. The immunoSEQ Assay was the method used to sequence TCRbeta CDR3 regions. After extraction, genomic DNA underwent amplification by bias-controlled multiplex PCR, followed by high-throughput sequencing. Per the source publication's procedure: To quantify the absolute abundance of every unique TCRbeta CDR3 region, sequences were collapsed and filtered. T cell fraction was estimated by normalizing TCRbeta template counts to usable DNA, which was measured by amplifying reference genes present in all nucleated cells. Repertoire TCRs were annotated as SARS-CoV-2-specific when V gene, CDR3 amino acid sequence and J gene were exactly matched to a known reactive TCR set. MIRA supplied the reference SARS-CoV-2 TCR set, which was filtered for enrichment in COVID-19-positive ImmuneCODE repertoires so that public or cross-reactive TCRs were removed. Drawing on the MIRA antigens, annotated TCRs were analysed further at the level of specific ORF or position within ORF. Depth was the summed frequency of annotated unique rearrangements, while breadth was defined as annotated unique rearrangements over total unique productive rearrangements. Two-sided Wilcoxon rank-sum tests were used to compare TCR breadth between groups. What TCRdb holds here is the immuneACCESS table cut down to in-frame rearrangements. Part of the clones is not present; checked against another copy, under half of the missing clones reflect an unresolved V gene, and the others are unexplained. V and J calls and clone size are as listed in that table; D and trimming were resolved from the DNA. Recorded for this sample are 380,000 or so clones; 88% of them occurred a single time. The ten largest clones capture 6.4% of the sample.

The CDR3 runs 14 residues from the cysteine to the phenylalanine. Solely the CDR3 DNA is kept, with 42 bases framed from the first base. The trim is 0 bases for V and 0 bases for J, with a gap of 6 bases between the germline ends. CDR1 is given as LNHNV and CDR2 as YYDKDF, both from the germline V gene (reference sequence). The sample in question was peripheral blood, obtained in a trial of Ad26.COV2.S vaccine versus placebo. This TCR came from a person aged 18-65 years who received the Ad26.COV2.S COVID-19 vaccine or a placebo. The V and J genes are TRBV15 and TRBJ2-7; the D gene assignment is ambiguous. The CDR3 reads as follows: CATSRDSHSYEQYF. The nucleotide sequence reads TGTGCCACCAGCAGAGACAGCCACTCCTACGAGCAGTACTTC. This CDR3, with the reference TRBV15 and TRBJ2-7 proteins standing in past its ends, gives the full variable domain DAMVIQNPRYQVTQFGKPVTLSCSQTLNHNVMYWYQQKSSQAPKLLFHYYDKDFNNEADTPDNFQSRRPNTSFCFLDIRSPGLGDTAMYLCATSRDSHSYEQYFGPGTRLTVT.